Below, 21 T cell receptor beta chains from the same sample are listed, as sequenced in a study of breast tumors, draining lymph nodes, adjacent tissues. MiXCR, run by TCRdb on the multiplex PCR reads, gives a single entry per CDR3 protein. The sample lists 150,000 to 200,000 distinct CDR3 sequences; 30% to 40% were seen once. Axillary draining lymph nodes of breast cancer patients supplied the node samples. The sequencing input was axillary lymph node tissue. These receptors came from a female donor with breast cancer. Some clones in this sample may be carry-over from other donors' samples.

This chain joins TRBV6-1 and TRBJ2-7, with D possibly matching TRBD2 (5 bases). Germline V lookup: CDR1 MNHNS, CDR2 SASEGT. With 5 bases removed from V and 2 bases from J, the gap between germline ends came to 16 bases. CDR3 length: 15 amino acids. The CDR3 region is CASSLSGGGTYEQYF. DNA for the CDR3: TGTGCCAGCAGTCTCTCTGGCGGAGGAACCTACGAGCAGTACTTC.

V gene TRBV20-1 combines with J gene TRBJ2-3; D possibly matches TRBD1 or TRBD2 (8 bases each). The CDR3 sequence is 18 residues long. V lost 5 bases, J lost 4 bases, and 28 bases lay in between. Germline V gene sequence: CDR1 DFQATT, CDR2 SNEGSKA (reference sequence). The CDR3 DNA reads TGCAGTGCTCAGGACAGGGTGAGACTACTAGCGGCCTCAGATACGCAGTATTTT. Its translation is CSAQDRVRLLAASDTQYF.

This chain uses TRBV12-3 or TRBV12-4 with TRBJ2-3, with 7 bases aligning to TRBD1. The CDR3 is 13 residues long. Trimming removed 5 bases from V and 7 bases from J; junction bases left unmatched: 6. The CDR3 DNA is TGTGCCAGCAGTAGGACAGGACGTCATACGCAGTATTTT. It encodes CASSRTGRHTQYF.

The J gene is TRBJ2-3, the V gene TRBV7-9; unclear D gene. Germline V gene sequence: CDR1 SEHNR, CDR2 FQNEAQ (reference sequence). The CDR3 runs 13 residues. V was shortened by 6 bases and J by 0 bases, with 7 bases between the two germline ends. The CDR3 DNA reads TGTGCCAGCAGTTTGGAGAGCACAGATACGCAGTATTTT. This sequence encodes CASSLESTDTQYF.

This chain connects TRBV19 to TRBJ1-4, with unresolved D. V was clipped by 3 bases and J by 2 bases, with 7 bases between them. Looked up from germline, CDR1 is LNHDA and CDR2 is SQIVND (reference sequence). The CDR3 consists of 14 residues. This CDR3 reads CASSISTTNEKLFF. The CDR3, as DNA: TGTGCCAGTAGTATCTCTACGACTAATGAAAAACTGTTTTTT.

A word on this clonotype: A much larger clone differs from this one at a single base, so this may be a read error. CDR3 loop: CASSVGVGDRSCYTF. The CDR3 nucleotides are TGTGCCAGCAGTGTGGGGGTCGGGGATCGATCGTGCTACACCTTC. J is TRBJ1-2 and V is TRBV6-1; perhaps TRBD1 as D (5 bases). CDR1 and CDR2 (germline): MNHNS, SASEGT. CDR3 length: 15 residues. Trimming shortened V by 4 bases and J by 9 bases, and 21 bases separated the two germline ends.

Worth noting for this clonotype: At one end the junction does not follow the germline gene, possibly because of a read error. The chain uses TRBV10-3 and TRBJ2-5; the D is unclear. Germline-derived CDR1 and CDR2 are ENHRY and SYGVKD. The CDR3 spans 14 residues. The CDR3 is CAIRNSGYQEAQYF. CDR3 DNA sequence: TGTGCCATCAGGAACTCCGGGTACCAAGAGGCCCAGTACTTC.

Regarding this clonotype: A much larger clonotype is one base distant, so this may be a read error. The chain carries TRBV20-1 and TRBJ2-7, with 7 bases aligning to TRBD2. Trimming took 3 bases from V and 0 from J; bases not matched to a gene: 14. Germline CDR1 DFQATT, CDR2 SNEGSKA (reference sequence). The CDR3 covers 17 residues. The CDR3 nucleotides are TGCAGTGCTAGTGCACCCCCAACTAGCGCTGACTCCTACGAGCAGTACTTC. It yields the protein CSASAPPTSADSYEQYF.

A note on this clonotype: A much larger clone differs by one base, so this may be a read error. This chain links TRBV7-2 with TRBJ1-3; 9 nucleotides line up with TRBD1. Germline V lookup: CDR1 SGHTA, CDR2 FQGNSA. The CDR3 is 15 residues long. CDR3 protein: CASSLGDRVGSTIYF. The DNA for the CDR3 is TGTGCCAGCAGCTTAGGGGACAGGGTTGGAAGCACCATATATTTT.

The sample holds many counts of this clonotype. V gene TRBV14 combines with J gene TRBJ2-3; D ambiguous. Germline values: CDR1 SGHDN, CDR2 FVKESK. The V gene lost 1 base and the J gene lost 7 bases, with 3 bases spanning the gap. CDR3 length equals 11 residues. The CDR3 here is CASSQGYTQYF. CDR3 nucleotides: TGTGCCAGCAGCCAAGGGTATACGCAGTATTTT. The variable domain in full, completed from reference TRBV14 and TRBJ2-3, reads EAGVTQFPSHSVIEKGQTVTLRCDPISGHDNLYWYRRVMGKEIKFLLHFVKESKQDESGMPNNRFLAERTGGTYSTLKVQPAELEDSGVYFCASSQGYTQYFGPGTRLTVL.

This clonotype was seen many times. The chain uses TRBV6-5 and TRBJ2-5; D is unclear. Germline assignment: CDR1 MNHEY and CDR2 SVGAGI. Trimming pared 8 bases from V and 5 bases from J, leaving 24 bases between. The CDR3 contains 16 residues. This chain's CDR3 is CASQRAGPDRRETQYF. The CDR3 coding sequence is TGTGCCAGCCAACGGGCCGGTCCGGATCGGCGGGAGACCCAGTACTTC.

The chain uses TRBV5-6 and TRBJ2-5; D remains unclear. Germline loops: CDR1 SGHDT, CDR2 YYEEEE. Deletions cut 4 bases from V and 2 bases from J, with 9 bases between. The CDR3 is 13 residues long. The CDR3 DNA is TGTGCCAGCAGCCGGAAACAGCAAGAGACCCAGTACTTC. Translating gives CASSRKQQETQYF.

The DNA for the CDR3 is TGCAGCGTCAAACCGGCAGTCATTAACTATGGCTACACCTTC. Amino acid sequence: CSVKPAVINYGYTF. V is TRBV29-1 and J is TRBJ1-2, with no clear D. V lost 6 bases and J 1 base, leaving 15 bases between the germline ends. CDR1 and CDR2 (germline): SQVTM, ANQGSEA. The CDR3 runs 14 residues.

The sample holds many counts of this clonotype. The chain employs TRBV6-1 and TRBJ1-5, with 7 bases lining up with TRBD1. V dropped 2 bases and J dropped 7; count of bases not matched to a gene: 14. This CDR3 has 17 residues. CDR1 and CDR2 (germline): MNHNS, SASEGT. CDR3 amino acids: CASSERGAGGLKQPQHF. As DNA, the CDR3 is TGTGCCAGCAGTGAAAGAGGGGCAGGGGGGTTAAAACAGCCCCAGCATTTT.

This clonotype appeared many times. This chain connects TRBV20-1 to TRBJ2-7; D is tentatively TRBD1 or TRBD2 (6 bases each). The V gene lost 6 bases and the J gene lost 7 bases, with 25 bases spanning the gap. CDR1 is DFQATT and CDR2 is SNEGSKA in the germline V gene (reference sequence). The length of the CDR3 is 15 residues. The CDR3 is CSAAQGGRTSREQYF. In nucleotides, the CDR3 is TGCAGTGCAGCCCAAGGGGGGCGCACCTCTAGGGAGCAGTACTTC.

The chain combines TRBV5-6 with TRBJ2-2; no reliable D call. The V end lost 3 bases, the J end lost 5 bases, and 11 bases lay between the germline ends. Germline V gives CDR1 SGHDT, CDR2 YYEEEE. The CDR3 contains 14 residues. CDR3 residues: CASSSELTTGELFF. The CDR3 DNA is TGTGCCAGCAGCTCGGAACTTACTACCGGGGAGCTGTTTTTT.

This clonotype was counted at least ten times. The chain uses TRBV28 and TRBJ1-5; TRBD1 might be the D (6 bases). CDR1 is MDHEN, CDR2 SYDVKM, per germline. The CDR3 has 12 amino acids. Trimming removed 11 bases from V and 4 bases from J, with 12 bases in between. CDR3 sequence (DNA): TGTGCCTGCCGGGACACTAATCAGCCCCAGCATTTT. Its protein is CACRDTNQPQHF.

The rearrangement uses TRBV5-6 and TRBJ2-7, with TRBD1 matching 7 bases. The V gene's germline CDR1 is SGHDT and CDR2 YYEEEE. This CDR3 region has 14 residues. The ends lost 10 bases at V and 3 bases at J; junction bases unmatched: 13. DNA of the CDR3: TGTGCCGGCACGACCTCAGGGGGACACTACGAGCAGTACTTC. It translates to CAGTTSGGHYEQYF.

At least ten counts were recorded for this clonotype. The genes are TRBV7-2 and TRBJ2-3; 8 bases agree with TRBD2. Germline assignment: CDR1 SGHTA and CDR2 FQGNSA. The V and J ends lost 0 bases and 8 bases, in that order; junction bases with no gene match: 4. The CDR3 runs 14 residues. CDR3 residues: CASSLAAGGVTQYF. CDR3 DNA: TGTGCCAGCAGCTTAGCCGCGGGGGGTGTTACGCAGTATTTT. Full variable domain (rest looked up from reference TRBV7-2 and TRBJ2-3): GAGVSQSPSNKVTEKGKDVELRCDPISGHTALYWYRQSLGQGLEFLIYFQGNSAPDKSGLPSDRFSAERTGGSVSTLTIQRTQQEDSAVYLCASSLAAGGVTQYFGPGTRLTVL.

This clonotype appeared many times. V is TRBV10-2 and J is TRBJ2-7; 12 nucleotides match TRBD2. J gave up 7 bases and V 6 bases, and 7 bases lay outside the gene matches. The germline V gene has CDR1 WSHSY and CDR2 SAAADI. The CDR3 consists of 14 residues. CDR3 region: CASRLAGGIEEQYF. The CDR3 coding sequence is TGCGCCAGCAGACTAGCGGGGGGAATCGAAGAGCAGTACTTC.

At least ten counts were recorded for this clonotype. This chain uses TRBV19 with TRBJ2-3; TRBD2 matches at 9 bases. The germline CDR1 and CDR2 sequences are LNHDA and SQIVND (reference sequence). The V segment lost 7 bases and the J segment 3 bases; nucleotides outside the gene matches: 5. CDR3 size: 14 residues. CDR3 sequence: CASTFSGGTDTQYF. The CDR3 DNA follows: TGTGCCAGTACTTTTAGCGGGGGAACAGATACGCAGTATTTT. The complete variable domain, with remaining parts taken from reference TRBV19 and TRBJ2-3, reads DGGITQSPKYLFRKEGQNVTLSCEQNLNHDAMYWYRQDPGQGLRLIYYSQIVNDFQKGDIAEGYSVSREKKESFPLTVTSAQKNPTAFYLCASTFSGGTDTQYFGPGTRLTVL.